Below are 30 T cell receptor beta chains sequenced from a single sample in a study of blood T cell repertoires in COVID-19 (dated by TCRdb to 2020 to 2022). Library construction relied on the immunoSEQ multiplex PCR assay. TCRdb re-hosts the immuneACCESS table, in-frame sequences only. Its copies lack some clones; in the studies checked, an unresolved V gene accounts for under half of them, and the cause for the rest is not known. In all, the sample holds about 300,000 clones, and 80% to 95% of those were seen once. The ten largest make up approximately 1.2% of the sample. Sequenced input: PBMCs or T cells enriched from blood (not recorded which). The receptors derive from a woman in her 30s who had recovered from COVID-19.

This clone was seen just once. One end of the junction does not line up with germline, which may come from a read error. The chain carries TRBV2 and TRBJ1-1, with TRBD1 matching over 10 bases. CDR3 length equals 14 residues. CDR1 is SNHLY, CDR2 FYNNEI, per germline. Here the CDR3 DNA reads TGTGCCAGCAGGGAAGACAGGGGGCTAACTGAAGCTTTCTTT. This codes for CASREDRGLTEAFF.

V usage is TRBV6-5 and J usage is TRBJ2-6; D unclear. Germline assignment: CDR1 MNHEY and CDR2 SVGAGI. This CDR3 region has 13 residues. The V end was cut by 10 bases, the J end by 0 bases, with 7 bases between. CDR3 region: CATGSSGANVLTF. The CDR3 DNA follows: TGTGCCACCGGGTCCTCTGGGGCCAACGTCCTGACTTTC.

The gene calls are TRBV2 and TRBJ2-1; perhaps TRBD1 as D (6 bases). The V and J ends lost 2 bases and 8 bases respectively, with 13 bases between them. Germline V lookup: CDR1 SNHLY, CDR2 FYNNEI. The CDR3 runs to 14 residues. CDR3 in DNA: TGTGCCAGCAGTGAAAGGGACAACCTCCATGAGCAGTTCTTC. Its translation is CASSERDNLHEQFF.

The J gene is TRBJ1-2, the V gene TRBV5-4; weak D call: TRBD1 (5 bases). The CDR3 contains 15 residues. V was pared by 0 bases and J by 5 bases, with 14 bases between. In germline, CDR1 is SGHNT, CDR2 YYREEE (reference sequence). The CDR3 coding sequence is TGTGCCAGCAGCTTGGGAGGAGTGGGGCAATATGGCTACACCTTC. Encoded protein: CASSLGGVGQYGYTF.

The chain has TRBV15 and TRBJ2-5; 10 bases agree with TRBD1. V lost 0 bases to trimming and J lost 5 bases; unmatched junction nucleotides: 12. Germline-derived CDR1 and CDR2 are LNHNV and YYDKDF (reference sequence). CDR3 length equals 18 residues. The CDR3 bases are TGTGCCACCAGCAGAGAGTCTCACCGGACAGGGGGTGGGGAGACCCAGTACTTC. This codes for CATSRESHRTGGGETQYF.

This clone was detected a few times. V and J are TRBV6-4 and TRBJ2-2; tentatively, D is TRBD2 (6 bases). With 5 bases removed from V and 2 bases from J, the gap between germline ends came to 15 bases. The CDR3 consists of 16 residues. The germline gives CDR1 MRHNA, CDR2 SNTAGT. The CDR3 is CASSMNGDSNTGELFF. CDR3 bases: TGTGCCAGCAGTATGAACGGGGACTCCAACACCGGGGAGCTGTTTTTT.

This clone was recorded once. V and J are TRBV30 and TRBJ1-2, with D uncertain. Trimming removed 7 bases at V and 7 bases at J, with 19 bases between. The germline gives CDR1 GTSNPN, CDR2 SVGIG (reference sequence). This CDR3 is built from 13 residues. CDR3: CASSGRNEGGYTF. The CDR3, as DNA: TGTGCCTCGTCCGGGAGAAATGAAGGTGGCTACACCTTC.

CDR3 amino acids: CATLPELYGYTF. DNA of the CDR3: TGTGCCACCCTGCCAGAACTATATGGCTACACCTTC. The chain employs TRBV7-9 and TRBJ1-2; D not certain. V lost 10 bases to trimming and J lost 5 bases, with 14 bases between them. This CDR3 comprises 12 residues. The germline CDR1 and CDR2 sequences are SEHNR and FQNEAQ (reference sequence).

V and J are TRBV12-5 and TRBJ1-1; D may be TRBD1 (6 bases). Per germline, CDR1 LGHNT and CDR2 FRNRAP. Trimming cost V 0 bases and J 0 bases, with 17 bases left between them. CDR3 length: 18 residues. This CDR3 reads CASGLVLGADRLNTEAFF. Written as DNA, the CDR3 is TGTGCTAGTGGTTTGGTACTGGGGGCGGACAGACTGAACACTGAAGCTTTCTTT.

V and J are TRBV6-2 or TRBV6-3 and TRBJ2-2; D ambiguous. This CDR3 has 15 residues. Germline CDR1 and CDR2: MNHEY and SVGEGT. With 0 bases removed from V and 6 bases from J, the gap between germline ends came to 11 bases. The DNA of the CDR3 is TGTGCCAGCAGTTACTCATCGGGTTTAGCCGGGGAGCTGTTTTTT. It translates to CASSYSSGLAGELFF.

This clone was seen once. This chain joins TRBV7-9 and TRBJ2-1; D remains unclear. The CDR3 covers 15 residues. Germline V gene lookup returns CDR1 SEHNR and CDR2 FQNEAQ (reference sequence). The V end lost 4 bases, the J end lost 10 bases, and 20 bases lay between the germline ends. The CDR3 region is CASSSPQRPRYEQFF. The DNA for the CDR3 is TGTGCCAGCAGCTCCCCCCAGCGCCCGAGGTACGAGCAGTTCTTC.

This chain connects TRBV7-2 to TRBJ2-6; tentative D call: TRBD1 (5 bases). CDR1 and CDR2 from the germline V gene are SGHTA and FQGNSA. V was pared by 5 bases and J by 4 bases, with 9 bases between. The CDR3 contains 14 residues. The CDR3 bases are TGTGCCAGCAGCCCAGGGTTCGGGGCCAACGTCCTGACTTTC. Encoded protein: CASSPGFGANVLTF.

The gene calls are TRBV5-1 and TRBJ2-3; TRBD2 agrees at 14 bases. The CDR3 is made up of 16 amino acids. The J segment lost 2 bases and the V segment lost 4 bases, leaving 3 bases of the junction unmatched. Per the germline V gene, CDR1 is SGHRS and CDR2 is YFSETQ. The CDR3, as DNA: TGCGCCAGCAGCGCGGGACTAGCGGGAGTCACAGATACGCAGTATTTT. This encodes CASSAGLAGVTDTQYF. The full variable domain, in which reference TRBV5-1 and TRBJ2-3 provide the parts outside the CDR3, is KAGVTQTPRYLIKTRGQQVTLSCSPISGHRSVSWYQQTPGQGLQFLFEYFSETQRNKGNFPGRFSGRQFSNSRSEMNVSTLELGDSALYLCASSAGLAGVTDTQYFGPGTRLTVL.

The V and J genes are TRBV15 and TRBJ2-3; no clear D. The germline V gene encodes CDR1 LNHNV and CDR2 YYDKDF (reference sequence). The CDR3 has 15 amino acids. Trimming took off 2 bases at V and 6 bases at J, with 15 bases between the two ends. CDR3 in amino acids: CATSRIALQSDTQYF. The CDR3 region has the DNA TGTGCCACCAGCAGAATCGCCTTGCAGTCCGATACGCAGTATTTT.

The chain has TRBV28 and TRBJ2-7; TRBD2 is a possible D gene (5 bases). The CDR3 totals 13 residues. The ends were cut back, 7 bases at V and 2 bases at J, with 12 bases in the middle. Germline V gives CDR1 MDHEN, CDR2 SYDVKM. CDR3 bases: TGTGCCAGCACCTTTGGGAGCACCTACGAGCAGTACTTC. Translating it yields CASTFGSTYEQYF.

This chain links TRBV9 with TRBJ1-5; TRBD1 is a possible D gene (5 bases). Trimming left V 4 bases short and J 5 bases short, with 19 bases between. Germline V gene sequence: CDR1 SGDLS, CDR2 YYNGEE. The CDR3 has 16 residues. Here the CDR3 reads CASSRGPGGSDQPQHF. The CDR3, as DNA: TGTGCCAGCAGCCGGGGACCTGGGGGGAGTGATCAGCCCCAGCATTTT.

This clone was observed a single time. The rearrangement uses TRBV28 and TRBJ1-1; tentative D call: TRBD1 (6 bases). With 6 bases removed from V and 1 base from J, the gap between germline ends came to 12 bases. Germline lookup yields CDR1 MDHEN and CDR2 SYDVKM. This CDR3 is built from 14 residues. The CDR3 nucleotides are TGTGCCAGCAGCCCACCGGGACAGAACACTGAAGCTTTCTTT. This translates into CASSPPGQNTEAFF.

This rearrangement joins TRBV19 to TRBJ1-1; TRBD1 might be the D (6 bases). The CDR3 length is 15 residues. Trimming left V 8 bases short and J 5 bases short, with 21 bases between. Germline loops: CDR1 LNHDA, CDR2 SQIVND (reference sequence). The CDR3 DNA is TGTGCCAGTTCCAACGGGGCACACCAGGGGACTGAAGCTTTCTTT. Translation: CASSNGAHQGTEAFF.

In DNA, the CDR3 is TGTGCCTGGAGAACGACAGGGAGGAACTATGGCTACACCTTC. This codes for CAWRTTGRNYGYTF. This sequence joins TRBV30 and TRBJ1-2, with 7 bases matching TRBD1. Trimming at V came to 3 bases and at J to 2 bases, leaving 6 bases not matched to a gene. CDR1 is GTSNPN and CDR2 is SVGIG in the germline V gene (reference sequence). CDR3 size: 14 residues.

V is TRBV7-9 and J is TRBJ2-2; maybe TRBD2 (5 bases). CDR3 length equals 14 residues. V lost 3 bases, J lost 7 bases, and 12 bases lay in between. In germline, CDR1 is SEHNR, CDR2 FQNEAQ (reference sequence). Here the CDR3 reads CASSLAPRGGELFF. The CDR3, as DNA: TGTGCCAGCAGCTTGGCCCCCCGGGGCGGGGAGCTGTTTTTT.

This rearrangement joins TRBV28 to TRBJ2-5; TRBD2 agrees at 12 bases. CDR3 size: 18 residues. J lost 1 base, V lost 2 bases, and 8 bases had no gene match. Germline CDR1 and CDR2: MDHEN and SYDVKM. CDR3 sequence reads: CASSLRRLAGGIQETQYF. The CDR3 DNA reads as TGTGCCAGCAGTTTAAGGCGCCTAGCGGGAGGGATCCAAGAGACCCAGTACTTC.

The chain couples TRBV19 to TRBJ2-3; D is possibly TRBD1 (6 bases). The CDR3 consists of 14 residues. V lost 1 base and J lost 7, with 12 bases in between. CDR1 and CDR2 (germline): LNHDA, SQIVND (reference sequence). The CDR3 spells CASSIGQEPNTQYF. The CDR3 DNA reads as TGTGCCAGTAGTATAGGACAGGAGCCCAATACGCAGTATTTT.

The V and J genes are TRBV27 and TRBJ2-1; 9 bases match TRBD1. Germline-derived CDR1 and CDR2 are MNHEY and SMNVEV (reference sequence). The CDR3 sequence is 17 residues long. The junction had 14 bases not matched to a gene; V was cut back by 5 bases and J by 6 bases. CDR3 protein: CASSTAGQGKGGNEQFF. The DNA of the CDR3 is TGTGCCAGCAGTACAGCCGGACAGGGGAAGGGAGGCAATGAGCAGTTCTTC.

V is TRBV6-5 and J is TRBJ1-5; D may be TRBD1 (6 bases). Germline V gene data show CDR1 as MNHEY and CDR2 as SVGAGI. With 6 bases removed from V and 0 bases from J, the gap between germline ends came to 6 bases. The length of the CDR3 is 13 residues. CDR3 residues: CASRGASNQPQHF. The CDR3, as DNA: TGTGCCAGCAGGGGGGCTAGCAATCAGCCCCAGCATTTT.

CDR3 DNA: TGTGCCAGTAGTATTAATAGCGGGAGCACCTACGAGCAGTACTTC. Residues: CASSINSGSTYEQYF. The rearrangement links TRBV19 to TRBJ2-7; 9 nucleotides agree with TRBD2. The CDR3 spans 15 residues. V was clipped by 3 bases and J by 2 bases; unmatched bases: 5. Germline loops: CDR1 LNHDA, CDR2 SQIVND (reference sequence).

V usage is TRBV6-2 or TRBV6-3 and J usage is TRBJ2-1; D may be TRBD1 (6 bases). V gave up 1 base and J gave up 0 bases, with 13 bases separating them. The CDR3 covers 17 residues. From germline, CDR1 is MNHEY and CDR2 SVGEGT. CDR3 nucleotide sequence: TGTGCCAGCAGTTACTTACCGGGACACTTCTCCTACAATGAGCAGTTCTTC. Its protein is CASSYLPGHFSYNEQFF.

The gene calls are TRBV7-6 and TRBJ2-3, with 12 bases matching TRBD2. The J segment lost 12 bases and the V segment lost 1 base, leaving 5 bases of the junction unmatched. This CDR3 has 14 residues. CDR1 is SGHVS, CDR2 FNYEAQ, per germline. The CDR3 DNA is TGTGCCAGCAGCTTAGAACTAGCGGGAGGTAGACAGTATTTT. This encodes CASSLELAGGRQYF. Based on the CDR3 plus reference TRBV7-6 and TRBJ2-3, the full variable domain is GAGVSQSPRYKVTKRGQDVALRCDPISGHVSLYWYRQALGQGPEFLTYFNYEAQQDKSGLPNDRFSAERPEGSISTLTIQRTEQRDSAMYRCASSLELAGGRQYFGPGTRLTVL.

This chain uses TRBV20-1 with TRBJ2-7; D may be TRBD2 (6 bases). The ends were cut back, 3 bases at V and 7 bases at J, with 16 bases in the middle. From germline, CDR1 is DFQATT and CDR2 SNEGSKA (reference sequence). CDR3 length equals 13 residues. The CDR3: CSASPGGLGEQYF. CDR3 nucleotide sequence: TGCAGTGCTAGTCCCGGGGGTCTCGGGGAGCAGTACTTC.

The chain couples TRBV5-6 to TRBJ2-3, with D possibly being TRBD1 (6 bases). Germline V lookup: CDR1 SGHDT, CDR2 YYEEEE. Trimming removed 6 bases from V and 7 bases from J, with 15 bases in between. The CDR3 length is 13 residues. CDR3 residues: CASTPNRANTQYF. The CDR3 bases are TGTGCCAGCACCCCGAACAGGGCAAATACGCAGTATTTT.

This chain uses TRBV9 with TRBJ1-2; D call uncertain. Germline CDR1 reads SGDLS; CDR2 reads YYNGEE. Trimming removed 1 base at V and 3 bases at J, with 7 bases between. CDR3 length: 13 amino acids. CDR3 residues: CASSVNEDYGYTF. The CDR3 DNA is TGTGCCAGCAGCGTAAACGAGGACTATGGCTACACCTTC.